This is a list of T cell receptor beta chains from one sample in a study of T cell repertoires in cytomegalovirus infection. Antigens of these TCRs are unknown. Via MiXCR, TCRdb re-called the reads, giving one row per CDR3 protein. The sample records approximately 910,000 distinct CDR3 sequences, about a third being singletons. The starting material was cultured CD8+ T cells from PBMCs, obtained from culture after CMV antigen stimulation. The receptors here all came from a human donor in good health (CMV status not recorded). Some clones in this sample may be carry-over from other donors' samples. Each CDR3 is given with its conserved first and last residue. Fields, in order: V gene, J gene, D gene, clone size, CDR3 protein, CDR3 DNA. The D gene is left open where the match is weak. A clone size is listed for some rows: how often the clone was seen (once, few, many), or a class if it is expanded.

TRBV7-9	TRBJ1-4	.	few	CASSTGSGGREKLFF	TGTGCCAGCAGCACCGGATCGGGGGGCCGAGAAAAACTGTTTTTT
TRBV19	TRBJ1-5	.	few	CASSMWDASQPQHF	TGTGCCAGTAGTATGTGGGATGCGAGTCAGCCCCAGCATTTT
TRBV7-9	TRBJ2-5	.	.	CASNPQLGGLETQYF	TGTGCCAGCAACCCCCAACTGGGGGGCCTGGAGACCCAGTACTTC
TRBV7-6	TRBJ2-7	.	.	CASSLFDSSYEQYF	TGTGCCAGCAGCTTATTCGACAGTTCCTACGAGCAGTACTTC
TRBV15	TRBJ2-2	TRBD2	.	CATKLAGGPNTGELFF	TGTGCCACCAAGCTAGCGGGGGGTCCGAACACCGGGGAGCTGTTTTTT
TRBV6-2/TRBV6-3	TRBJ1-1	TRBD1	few	CASSYSFRQGHTEAFF	TGTGCCAGCAGTTACTCTTTCAGACAGGGACACACTGAAGCTTTCTTT
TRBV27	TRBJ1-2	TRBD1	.	CASSARGFSGYTF	TGTGCCAGCAGTGCCAGGGGGTTCTCTGGCTACACCTTC
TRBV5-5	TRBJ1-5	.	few	CASSNSINQPQHF	TGTGCCAGCAGCAACAGTATCAATCAGCCCCAGCATTTT
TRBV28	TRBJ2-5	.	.	CASSLFSSVETQYF	TGTGCCAGCAGTTTATTCTCTAGCGTGGAGACCCAGTACTTC
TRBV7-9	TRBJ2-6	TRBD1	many	CASSSYSGTGGEAGANVLTF	TGTGCCAGCAGCTCCTACTCCGGGACAGGGGGAGAAGCAGGGGCCAACGTCCTGACTTTC
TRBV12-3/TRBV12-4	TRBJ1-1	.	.	CASSWNGGAEAFF	TGTGCCAGCAGTTGGAACGGGGGGGCTGAAGCTTTCTTT
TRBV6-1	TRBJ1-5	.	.	CASTPISNQPQHF	TGTGCCAGCACGCCCATTAGCAATCAGCCCCAGCATTTT
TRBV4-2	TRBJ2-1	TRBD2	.	CASSQEEVVAGDNEQFF	TGTGCCAGCAGCCAAGAAGAGGTAGTAGCGGGGGACAATGAGCAGTTCTTC
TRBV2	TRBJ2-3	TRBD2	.	CASGPRGGGNSDTQYF	TGTGCCAGCGGCCCACGGGGGGGGGGGAATTCAGATACGCAGTATTTT
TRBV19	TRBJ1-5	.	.	CAIGQRYINQPQHF	TGTGCCATAGGACAAAGGTACATTAATCAGCCCCAGCATTTT
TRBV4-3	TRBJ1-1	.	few	CASSREATYMNTEAFF	TGCGCCAGCAGCCGGGAAGCAACATACATGAACACTGAAGCTTTCTTT
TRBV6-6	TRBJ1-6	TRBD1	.	CASSSGQALNSPLHF	TGTGCCAGCAGTTCCGGACAGGCCCTCAATTCACCCCTCCACTTT
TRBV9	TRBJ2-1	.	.	CASGGETSSYNEQFF	TGTGCCAGCGGTGGGGAGACCAGCTCCTACAATGAGCAGTTCTTC
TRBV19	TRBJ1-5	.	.	CASLGVSNQPQHF	TGTGCCAGTTTGGGGGTATCCAATCAGCCCCAGCATTTT
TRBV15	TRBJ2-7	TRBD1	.	CATSSLGQGTSTSYEQYF	TGTGCCACCAGCAGCTTAGGACAGGGTACCTCTACCTCCTACGAGCAGTACTTC
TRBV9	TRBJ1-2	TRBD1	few	CASSLGSGTGKVGNYGYTF	TGTGCCAGCAGCCTGGGGTCTGGGACAGGGAAGGTTGGGAACTATGGCTACACCTTC
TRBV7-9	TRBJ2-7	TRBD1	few	CASSTGQGIYEQYF	TGTGCCAGCAGCACCGGACAGGGGATCTACGAGCAGTACTTC
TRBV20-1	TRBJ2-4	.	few	CSARVEGGDDIQYF	TGCAGTGCTAGAGTGGAGGGGGGGGATGACATTCAGTACTTC
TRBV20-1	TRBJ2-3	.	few	CSARDSGSSTDTQYF	TGCAGTGCTAGAGATTCGGGTTCTAGCACAGATACGCAGTATTTT
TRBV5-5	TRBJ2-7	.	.	CASSLVGDIRQAPSYEQHF	TGTGCCAGCAGCTTGGTTGGGGACATAAGACAGGCGCCCTCCTACGAGCAGCACTTC
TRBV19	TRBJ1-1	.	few	CASTRKSGTEAFF	TGTGCCAGTACCAGGAAATCGGGAACTGAAGCTTTCTTT
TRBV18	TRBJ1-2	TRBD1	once	CAIAPGQAEGSYTF	TGTGCCATCGCACCGGGACAGGCCGAGGGGAGCTACACCTTC
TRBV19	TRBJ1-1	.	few	CASSAGRTEAFF	TGTGCCAGTAGCGCGGGGAGAACTGAAGCTTTCTTT
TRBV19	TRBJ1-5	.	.	CASSIDPGKPQHF	TGTGCCAGTAGTATAGATCCAGGGAAACCCCAGCATTTT
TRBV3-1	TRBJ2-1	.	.	CASSQGQHNEQFF	TGTGCCAGCAGTCAAGGACAGCACAATGAGCAGTTCTTC
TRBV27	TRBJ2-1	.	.	CASTTHYLDIGSYNEQFF	TGTGCCAGCACCACCCACTATCTGGACATTGGGTCCTACAATGAGCAGTTCTTC
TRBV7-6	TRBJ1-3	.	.	CASSLGTVRDTIYF	TGTGCCAGCAGCTTAGGGACAGTTCGAGACACCATATATTTT
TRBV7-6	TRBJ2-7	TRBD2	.	CATSSTSGGPQTTYF	TGTGCCACCTCTTCGACTAGCGGGGGGCCACAGACAACGTACTTC
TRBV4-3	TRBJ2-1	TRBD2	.	CASSQSGGDITYEQFF	TGCGCCAGCAGCCAGTCTGGGGGGGATATCACTTATGAGCAGTTCTTC
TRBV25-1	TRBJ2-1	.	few	CASSQGNYNEQFF	TGTGCCAGCAGTCAGGGAAATTACAATGAGCAGTTCTTC
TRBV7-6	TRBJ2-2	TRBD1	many	CASSRATGRGVGELFF	TGTGCCAGCAGCCGAGCGACAGGGCGAGGGGTAGGGGAGCTGTTTTTT
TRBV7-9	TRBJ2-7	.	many	CASSYTSTYYEQYF	TGTGCCAGCAGCTATACCTCAACATACTACGAGCAGTACTTC
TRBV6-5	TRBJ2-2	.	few	CASSYSPSGELFF	TGTGCCAGCAGTTACTCCCCGTCCGGGGAGCTGTTTTTT
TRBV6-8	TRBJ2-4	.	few	CASSTRNSGTPKNIQYF	TGTGCCAGCAGCACCAGGAATTCCGGGACACCAAAAAACATTCAGTACTTC
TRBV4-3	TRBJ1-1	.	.	CASSQGRGGVDTEAFF	TGCGCCAGCAGCCAAGGTCGAGGAGGGGTGGACACTGAAGCTTTCTTT
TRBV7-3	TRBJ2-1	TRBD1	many	CASSFRTGWSSYNEQFF	TGTGCCAGCAGCTTCCGGACAGGTTGGAGCTCCTACAATGAGCAGTTCTTC
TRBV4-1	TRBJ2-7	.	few	CASSQDKGPGIYEQYF	TGCGCCAGCAGCCAAGATAAAGGGCCAGGGATCTACGAGCAGTACTTC
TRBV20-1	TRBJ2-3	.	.	CSARKQKTSPDTQYF	TGCAGTGCTAGAAAACAGAAGACATCGCCAGATACGCAGTATTTT
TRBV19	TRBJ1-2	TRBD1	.	CASSRDRAETF	TGTGCCAGTAGTCGGGACAGGGCTGAAACCTTC
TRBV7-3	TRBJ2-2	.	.	CASSLRSGGIGGELFF	TGTGCCAGCAGCTTAAGATCTGGGGGCATTGGCGGGGAGCTGTTTTTT
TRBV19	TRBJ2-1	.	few	CASRATFVSNEQFF	TGTGCCAGTAGAGCCACCTTTGTCTCCAATGAGCAGTTCTTC